This TCR beta chain emerged from a study of PD-1 blockade in classical Hodgkin lymphoma. Using immunoSEQ multiplex PCR, the repertoire was profiled, and TCRdb retains in-frame clones only, with some absent. In the table there are under 110,000 clones, around 89% of which are singletons. The length of the CDR3 is 13 residues. V shed 4 bases and J shed 1 base, with 8 bases lying between them. Germline values: CDR1 MNHEY, CDR2 SMNVEV (reference sequence). Each of the patients experienced relapse following autologous stem cell transplantation, and their brentuximab vedotin exposure differed. This TCR derives from a human donor with classical Hodgkin lymphoma. The rearrangement uses TRBV27 and TRBJ2-7; perhaps TRBD1 as D (5 bases). This material consisted of peripheral blood mononuclear cells (PBMCs), taken before the second cycle of nivolumab. CDR3 sequence: CASSYQGSYEQYF. The CDR3 coding sequence is TGTGCCAGCAGTTATCAGGGATCCTACGAGCAGTACTTC.